The sequence of this TCR beta chain was determined in a study of blood T cells in healthy people across ages. Next came a second PCR, run for about 6 to 12 cycles, which used a sample-barcoded 5' primer along with a J-beta primer mix. TCRdb independently ran MiXCR on the 5' RACE reads; one entry per CDR3 protein. Of around 800,000 distinct CDR3 sequences in the sample, approximately 55% are singletons; the top ten hold roughly two fifths. Germline CDR1 reads DFQATT; CDR2 reads SNEGSKA (reference sequence). With 3 bases clipped from V and 5 bases from J, the junction kept 5 bases outside the gene matches. The CDR3 consists of 14 residues. Each sample yielded at least 5 micrograms of PBMC total RNA. This clonotype came up a few times. Its target is unknown. Study results and limitations: Relative to aged donors, long-lived donors carried more naive CD4+ cells and displayed higher diversity.

The chain combines TRBV20-1 with TRBJ2-1; 9 bases are shared with TRBD2. The sequence was obtained from an elderly man in good health. The source material was blood. In DNA, the CDR3 is TGCAGTGCTAGTAGGCTAGCGGGAAACAATGAGCAGTTCTTC. Translated: CSASRLAGNNEQFF.